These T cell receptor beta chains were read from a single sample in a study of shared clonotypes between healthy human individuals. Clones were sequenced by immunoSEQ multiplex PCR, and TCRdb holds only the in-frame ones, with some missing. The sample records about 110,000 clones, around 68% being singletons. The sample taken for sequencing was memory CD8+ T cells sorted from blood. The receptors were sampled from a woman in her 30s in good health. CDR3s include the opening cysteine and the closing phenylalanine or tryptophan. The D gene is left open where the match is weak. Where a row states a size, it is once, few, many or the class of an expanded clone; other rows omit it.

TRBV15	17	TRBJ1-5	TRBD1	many	CATSRGDREYSNQPQHF	TGTGCCACCAGCAGAGGGGACAGGGAATATAGCAATCAGCCCCAGCATTTT
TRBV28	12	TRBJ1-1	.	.	CASRRDNTEAFF	TGTGCCAGCAGGAGGGATAACACTGAAGCTTTCTTT
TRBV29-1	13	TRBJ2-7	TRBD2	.	CSVGGRALYEQYF	TGCAGCGTTGGCGGGAGGGCCCTCTATGAGCAGTACTTC
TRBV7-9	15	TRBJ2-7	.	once	CASSLGVGVRYEQYF	TGTGCCAGCAGCTTAGGGGTCGGGGTACGCTACGAGCAGTACTTC
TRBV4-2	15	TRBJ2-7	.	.	CASSPTGTRAYEQYF	TGTGCCAGCAGTCCTACCGGGACTCGTGCCTACGAGCAGTACTTC
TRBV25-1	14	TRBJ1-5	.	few	CASSGNDDNQPQHF	TGTGCCAGCAGTGGGAACGATGACAATCAGCCCCAGCATTTT
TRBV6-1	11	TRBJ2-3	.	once	CASKTGGSQYF	TGTGCCAGCAAGACAGGAGGATCGCAGTATTTT
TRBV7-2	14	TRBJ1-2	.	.	CASSLSRRDYGYTF	TGTGCCAGCAGCTTATCCCGAAGGGACTATGGCTACACCTTC
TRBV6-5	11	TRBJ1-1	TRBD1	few	CASRRQGRAFF	TGTGCCAGCAGACGACAGGGGAGAGCTTTCTTT
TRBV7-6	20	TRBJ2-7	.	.	CASSAGLLSRDSSPSYEQYF	TGTGCCAGCAGCGCCGGCCTCCTTTCCCGGGACTCGTCCCCCTCCTACGAGCAGTACTTC
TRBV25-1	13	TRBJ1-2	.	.	CASSEYTGFGYTF	TGTGCCAGCAGTGAATATACGGGTTTTGGCTACACCTTC
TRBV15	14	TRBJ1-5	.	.	CATSRVRVWEPQHF	TGTGCCACCAGCAGGGTCAGGGTTTGGGAGCCCCAGCATTTT
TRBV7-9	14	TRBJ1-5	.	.	CASSFSGGFQPQHF	TGTGCCAGCAGCTTTTCCGGGGGCTTTCAGCCCCAGCATTTT
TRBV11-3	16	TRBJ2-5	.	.	CASSSGSLTREETQYF	TGTGCCAGCAGCTCAGGTTCCCTCACCAGGGAAGAGACCCAGTACTTC
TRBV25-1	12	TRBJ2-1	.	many	CASTRAYNEQFF	TGTGCCAGCACGCGGGCTTACAATGAGCAGTTCTTC
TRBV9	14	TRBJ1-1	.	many	CASSVAGGSTEAFF	TGTGCCAGCAGCGTAGCCGGGGGAAGCACTGAAGCTTTCTTT
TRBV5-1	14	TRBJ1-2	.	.	CASSLEGRGYGYTF	TGCGCCAGCAGCTTGGAAGGGAGGGGCTATGGCTACACCTTC
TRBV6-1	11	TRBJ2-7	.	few	CASTVSYEQYF	TGTGCCAGCACTGTCAGCTACGAGCAGTACTTC
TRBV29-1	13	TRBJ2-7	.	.	CSALTAKHYEQYF	TGCAGCGCACTAACAGCGAAACACTACGAGCAGTACTTC
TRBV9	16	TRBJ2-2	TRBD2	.	CASSVMSGGSTGELFF	TGTGCCAGCAGCGTAATGTCGGGCGGGAGCACCGGGGAGCTGTTTTTT
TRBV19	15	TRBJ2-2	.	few	CASRNTDRDTGELFF	TGTGCCAGCCGTAATACGGACAGAGACACCGGGGAGCTGTTTTTT
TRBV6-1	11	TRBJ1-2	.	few	CASRHNDGYTF	TGTGCCAGCAGACATAATGATGGCTACACCTTC
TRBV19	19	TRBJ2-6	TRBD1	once	CASSIVRLDRVAGANVLTF	TGTGCCAGTAGTATAGTCCGACTGGACAGGGTGGCTGGGGCCAACGTCCTGACTTTC
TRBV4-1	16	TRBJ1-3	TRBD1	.	CASSQPDRDPGNTIYF	TGCGCCAGCAGCCAACCGGACAGGGATCCTGGAAACACCATATATTTT
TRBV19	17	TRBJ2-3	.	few	CASTLSGPMSSTDTQYF	TGTGCCAGTACCCTCAGCGGGCCGATGTCCAGCACAGATACGCAGTATTTT
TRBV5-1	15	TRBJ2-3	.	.	CASRNSAASTDTQYF	TGCGCCAGCAGGAATTCCGCGGCTAGCACAGATACGCAGTATTTT
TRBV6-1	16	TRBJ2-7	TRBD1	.	CASSASPGQGTDEQYF	TGTGCCAGCAGTGCATCACCGGGACAGGGGACGGACGAGCAGTACTTC
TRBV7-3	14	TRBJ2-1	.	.	CASSLAFSYNEQFF	TGTGCCAGCAGCTTGGCCTTCTCCTACAATGAGCAGTTCTTC
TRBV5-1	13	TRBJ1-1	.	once	CASSGTVNTEAFF	TGCGCCAGCAGCGGCACAGTGAACACTGAAGCTTTCTTT
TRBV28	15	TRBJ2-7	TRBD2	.	CASSQRLAGLNEQYF	TGTGCCAGCAGTCAACGACTAGCGGGATTGAACGAGCAGTACTTC
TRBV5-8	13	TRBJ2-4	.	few	CASSGPGRQIQYF	TGTGCCAGCAGCGGGCCGGGACGGCAGATTCAGTACTTC
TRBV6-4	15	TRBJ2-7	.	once	CASSELDPTYYEQYF	TGTGCCAGCAGTGAATTGGACCCCACCTACTACGAGCAGTACTTC
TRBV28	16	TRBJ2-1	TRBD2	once	CASSRPSSGRNNEQFF	TGTGCCAGCAGTCGACCGTCTAGCGGGAGAAACAATGAGCAGTTCTTC